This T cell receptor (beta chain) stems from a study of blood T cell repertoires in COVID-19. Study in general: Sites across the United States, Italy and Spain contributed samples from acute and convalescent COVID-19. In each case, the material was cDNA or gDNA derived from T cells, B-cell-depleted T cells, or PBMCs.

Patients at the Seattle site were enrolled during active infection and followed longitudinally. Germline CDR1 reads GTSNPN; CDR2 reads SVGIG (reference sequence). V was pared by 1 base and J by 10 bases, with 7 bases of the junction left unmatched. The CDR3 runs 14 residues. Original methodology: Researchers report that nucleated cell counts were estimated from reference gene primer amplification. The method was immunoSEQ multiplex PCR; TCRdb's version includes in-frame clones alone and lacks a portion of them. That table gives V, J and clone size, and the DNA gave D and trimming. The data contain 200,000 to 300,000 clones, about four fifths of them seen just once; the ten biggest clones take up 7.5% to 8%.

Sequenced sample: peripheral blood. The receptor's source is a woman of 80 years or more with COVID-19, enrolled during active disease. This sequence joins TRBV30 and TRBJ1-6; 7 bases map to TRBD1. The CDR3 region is CAWSGDSPESPLHF. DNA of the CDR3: TGTGCCTGGAGTGGGGACAGCCCAGAGTCACCCCTCCACTTT.